The present TCR beta chain was sequenced within a study of cytomegalovirus exposure and HLA in healthy donors. At the level of the study: Prior work identified roughly 120 million unique TCR beta sequences in about 179 million T cells.

PCR primers comprised 60 Vbeta and 13 Jbeta primers. Assay used: immunoSEQ multiplex PCR; TCRdb lists only in-frame clones, some missing. Of hundreds of thousands of clones in the sample, approximately 90% were seen once. General study results and limits: Follow-up analysis seemed to connect common viral pathogens with several of the most significant clusters identified. When analyzed later, a missense DCLRE1C variant was found to be linked to TCR beta V- and J-gene trimming. In a later analysis, DRB1 alleles had the most associated TCRs; HLA-C alleles the fewest.

A remark on this clone: The antigen is undetermined.

Sequenced input: PBMCs. The clonotype originates from a woman between 18 and 29 years old in good health and CMV-seronegative.

CDR3 region: CASSHIPGLAGNTDTQYF. The CDR3 DNA sequence: TGTGCCAGCTCACATATACCAGGACTAGCGGGGAACACAGATACGCAGTATTTT. The chain recombines TRBV18 with TRBJ2-3; 12 bases fit TRBD2. V lost 4 bases, J lost 2 bases, and 10 bases stayed unmatched. The CDR3 has 18 residues. Germline lookup yields CDR1 KGHSH and CDR2 LQKENI.